This is a list of T cell receptor beta chains from one sample in a study of blood T cell repertoires in COVID-19. Clones were read by immunoSEQ multiplex PCR, and TCRdb kept only the in-frame ones, dropping some. This table has 150,000 to 180,000 clones, around 84% appearing once. The sequencing sample was made of PBMCs or T cells enriched from blood (not recorded which). The receptors here all came from a man aged 50 or older who had recovered from COVID-19. The CDR3 runs from the conserved cysteine through the conserved F or W. D genes are given only for firm matches. Clone size, where shown, is once, few, many, or a class for clones that have expanded.

clone_size: NA; j_call: TRBJ2-3; d_call: TRBD2; v_call: TRBV9; cdr3_aa: CASSDERGGTQYF; cdr3_nt: TGTGCCAGCAGCGACGAGCGGGGTGGTACGCAGTATTTT
clone_size: NA; j_call: TRBJ2-7; d_call: TRBD2; v_call: TRBV2; cdr3_aa: CASSPSGVYEQYF; cdr3_nt: TGTGCCAGCTCCCCTAGCGGGGTTTACGAGCAGTACTTC
clone_size: NA; j_call: TRBJ2-2; d_call: TRBD2; v_call: TRBV7-8; cdr3_aa: CASSILRTSGGPLNTGELFF; cdr3_nt: TGTGCCAGCAGCATTTTGCGTACTAGCGGGGGCCCACTAAACACCGGGGAGCTGTTTTTT
clone_size: NA; j_call: TRBJ2-3; d_call: TRBD2; v_call: TRBV12-5; cdr3_aa: CASGLGASGAVDTQYF; cdr3_nt: TGTGCTAGTGGTTTGGGGGCTAGCGGGGCGGTAGATACGCAGTATTTT
clone_size: NA; j_call: TRBJ2-5; d_call: TRBD1; v_call: TRBV5-1; cdr3_aa: CASSPGTDNQETQYF; cdr3_nt: TGCGCCAGCAGCCCCGGGACAGACAACCAAGAGACCCAGTACTTC
clone_size: many; j_call: TRBJ2-1; d_call: TRBD2; v_call: TRBV5-5; cdr3_aa: CASSSLAGSSYNEQFF; cdr3_nt: TGTGCCAGCAGCTCCCTAGCGGGTAGCTCCTACAATGAGCAGTTCTTC
clone_size: few; j_call: TRBJ1-5; d_call: NA; v_call: TRBV2; cdr3_aa: CASSVPGVDQPQHF; cdr3_nt: TGTGCCAGCAGTGTTCCAGGGGTGGATCAGCCCCAGCATTTT
clone_size: once; j_call: TRBJ1-3; d_call: TRBD1; v_call: TRBV4-2; cdr3_aa: CASSGRDSEKKSSGNTIYF; cdr3_nt: TGTGCCAGCAGCGGGCGGGACAGCGAAAAGAAGAGCTCTGGAAACACCATATATTTT
clone_size: NA; j_call: TRBJ2-4; d_call: TRBD1; v_call: TRBV5-1; cdr3_aa: CASSLGAGTGPKNIQYF; cdr3_nt: TGCGCCAGCAGCTTGGGGGCCGGGACAGGACCCAAAAACATTCAGTACTTC
clone_size: NA; j_call: TRBJ1-5; d_call: NA; v_call: TRBV12-5; cdr3_aa: CASGLISGPQHF; cdr3_nt: TGTGCTAGTGGTTTGATTTCCGGGCCCCAGCATTTT
clone_size: NA; j_call: TRBJ2-7; d_call: TRBD2; v_call: TRBV7-9; cdr3_aa: CASSLEGGFAYEQYF; cdr3_nt: TGTGCCAGCAGCTTAGAGGGAGGGTTCGCCTACGAGCAGTACTTC
clone_size: NA; j_call: TRBJ2-1; d_call: TRBD2; v_call: TRBV6-5; cdr3_aa: CASSIAGNSYNEQFF; cdr3_nt: TGTGCCAGCAGTATAGCGGGTAACTCCTACAATGAGCAGTTCTTC
clone_size: NA; j_call: TRBJ2-1; d_call: NA; v_call: TRBV6-1; cdr3_aa: CASSGFGSSSYNEQFF; cdr3_nt: TGTGCCAGCAGTGGATTCGGGAGCAGCTCCTACAATGAGCAGTTCTTC
clone_size: NA; j_call: TRBJ2-3; d_call: TRBD2; v_call: TRBV18; cdr3_aa: CASSPGGNTDTQYF; cdr3_nt: TGTGCCAGCTCACCCGGGGGGAACACAGATACGCAGTATTTT
clone_size: NA; j_call: TRBJ1-3; d_call: NA; v_call: TRBV7-2; cdr3_aa: CASSLDLAATGSGNTIYF; cdr3_nt: TGTGCCAGCAGCTTAGATCTTGCGGCGACCGGCTCTGGAAACACCATATATTTT
clone_size: NA; j_call: TRBJ2-2; d_call: TRBD1; v_call: TRBV6-5; cdr3_aa: CASRPQGANTGELFF; cdr3_nt: TGTGCCAGCAGGCCACAGGGGGCCAACACCGGGGAGCTGTTTTTT
clone_size: NA; j_call: TRBJ2-3; d_call: TRBD2; v_call: TRBV2; cdr3_aa: CASSQLAGNTDTQYF; cdr3_nt: TGTGCCAGCAGTCAACTAGCGGGGAACACAGATACGCAGTATTTT
clone_size: NA; j_call: TRBJ1-1; d_call: NA; v_call: TRBV7-2; cdr3_aa: CASSLVQVRMNTEAFF; cdr3_nt: TGTGCCAGCAGCTTAGTGCAGGTCCGAATGAACACTGAAGCTTTCTTT
clone_size: NA; j_call: TRBJ2-3; d_call: NA; v_call: TRBV7-9; cdr3_aa: CASSLGHRENTDTQYF; cdr3_nt: TGTGCCAGCAGCTTAGGACATAGAGAGAACACAGATACGCAGTATTTT
clone_size: many; j_call: TRBJ1-1; d_call: NA; v_call: TRBV25-1; cdr3_aa: CASSEHVGGGNTEAFF; cdr3_nt: TGTGCCAGCAGTGAACACGTCGGAGGTGGGAACACTGAAGCTTTCTTT
clone_size: NA; j_call: TRBJ1-1; d_call: TRBD1; v_call: TRBV7-3; cdr3_aa: CASSPQGQVGMNTEAFF; cdr3_nt: TGTGCCAGCAGCCCCCAAGGACAGGTGGGGATGAACACTGAAGCTTTCTTT
clone_size: NA; j_call: TRBJ1-3; d_call: NA; v_call: TRBV7-3; cdr3_aa: CASSLAPGSGNTIYF; cdr3_nt: TGTGCCAGCAGCTTAGCCCCAGGCTCTGGAAACACCATATATTTT
clone_size: many; j_call: TRBJ1-2; d_call: NA; v_call: TRBV4-1; cdr3_aa: CASSQDRQGSYGYTF; cdr3_nt: TGCGCCAGCAGCCAAGATCGTCAGGGATCCTATGGCTACACCTTC